This T cell receptor beta chain was documented in a study of blood T cells in healthy people across ages. In germline, CDR1 is SGHNT, CDR2 YENEEA. With 5 bases clipped from V and 6 bases from J, the junction kept 8 bases outside the gene matches. The CDR3 consists of 16 residues. Primed by a sample-barcoded 5' primer and a J-beta primer mix, a second PCR proceeded for 7 to 11 cycles. TCRdb used MiXCR to reprocess the 5' RACE reads, holding one entry per CDR3 protein. The sample includes fewer than 2,000,000 distinct CDR3 sequences, about 35% of them seen just once. Sequenced sample: blood. The V gene is TRBV11-3, the J gene TRBJ2-1; 12 nucleotides match TRBD1. The TCR comes from a woman younger than 45 in good health. CDR3 protein: CASSMWGQGASNEQFF. As DNA, the CDR3 is TGTGCCAGCAGCATGTGGGGACAGGGGGCTAGCAATGAGCAGTTCTTC.